This T cell receptor (beta chain) derives from a study of T cell responses to AZD1222 COVID-19 vaccine. Sequencing was performed with immunoSEQ multiplex PCR; in TCRdb, only in-frame clones are kept and a portion is missing. The sample lists just over 60,000 clones, roughly 70% occurring once. The CDR3 is 18 residues long. Germline CDR1 MNHEY, CDR2 SVGEGT. V dropped 0 bases and J dropped 0 bases, with 17 bases sitting between them. The sample consisted of peripheral blood, taken on day 0 of AZD1222 vaccination. The receptor was derived from an adult in good health. V and J are TRBV6-2 or TRBV6-3 and TRBJ1-1; tentative D call: TRBD1 (6 bases). The CDR3 region has the DNA TGTGCCAGCAGTTACTCTCCCAAACGGGGGGCTATGAACACTGAAGCTTTCTTT. Its translation is CASSYSPKRGAMNTEAFF.